A selection of T cell receptor beta chains follows, all from one sample in a study of T-cell memory formation after mild COVID-19. A single record per CDR3 protein comes from TCRdb applying MiXCR to the 5' RACE reads. The sample carries 80,000 to 90,000 distinct CDR3 sequences, around 25% recorded once. The specimen sequenced was PBMCs or a T cell subset sorted from them (not recorded which). The receptors were sampled from a young man who had mild COVID-19 (a few samples of this study predate the infection). Cell type and time point are not known. The CDR3 runs from the conserved cysteine through the conserved F or W. The D gene is left open where the match is weak. Only part of the rows carry a size: once, few, many, or a class if the clone is expanded.

d_gene	v_gene	abundance	j_gene	CDR3aa
TRBD2	TRBV20-1	few	TRBJ2-1	CSASPGLAVYNEQFF
.	TRBV7-6	.	TRBJ2-1	CASRQTGAPGEQFF
.	TRBV3-1	.	TRBJ2-2	CASSSRARGNTGELFF
.	TRBV28	.	TRBJ1-6	CASSFGNSPLHF
.	TRBV9	few	TRBJ2-1	CASSVEGSHNEQFF
.	TRBV11-2	few	TRBJ1-1	CASSAGSNTEAFF
.	TRBV20-1	few	TRBJ2-5	CSAREGGETQYF
.	TRBV27	.	TRBJ1-5	CASSLSSSSQPQHF
.	TRBV5-1	few	TRBJ2-7	CASSLVPYEQYF
.	TRBV3-1	.	TRBJ2-1	CASSPTLAPNTNEQFF
.	TRBV7-9	.	TRBJ1-5	CASSPRQVPLYSNQPQHF
.	TRBV20-1	few	TRBJ1-2	CSASSLSINYGYTF
.	TRBV9	few	TRBJ2-1	CASSARDRVLNNEQFF
.	TRBV9	.	TRBJ1-6	CASSLGGGSPLHF
TRBD1	TRBV6-5	few	TRBJ1-6	CASAGQGPINSPLHF
.	TRBV7-9	.	TRBJ1-1	CASSLDTPATEAFF
.	TRBV7-9	few	TRBJ1-2	CASSPGHFYTF
.	TRBV4-1	once	TRBJ2-7	CASSQEPGSNEQYF
TRBD1	TRBV4-1	.	TRBJ2-7	CASSPWDRGAEQYF
.	TRBV29-1	.	TRBJ2-7	CSVVTGPTYEQYF
TRBD2	TRBV7-6	few	TRBJ2-7	CASSPSSGGTSYEQYF
.	TRBV4-2	few	TRBJ2-5	CASSQDPGGGLQETQYF
.	TRBV20-1	few	TRBJ1-2	CSARAGGTIDGYTF
TRBD2	TRBV28	.	TRBJ2-1	CAAAGAPEQFF
TRBD1	TRBV6-4	many	TRBJ2-6	CASSDSGGAGANVLTF
.	TRBV27	.	TRBJ1-2	CASAPGLNYGYTF
.	TRBV4-2	.	TRBJ2-1	CASSDVVDANEQFF